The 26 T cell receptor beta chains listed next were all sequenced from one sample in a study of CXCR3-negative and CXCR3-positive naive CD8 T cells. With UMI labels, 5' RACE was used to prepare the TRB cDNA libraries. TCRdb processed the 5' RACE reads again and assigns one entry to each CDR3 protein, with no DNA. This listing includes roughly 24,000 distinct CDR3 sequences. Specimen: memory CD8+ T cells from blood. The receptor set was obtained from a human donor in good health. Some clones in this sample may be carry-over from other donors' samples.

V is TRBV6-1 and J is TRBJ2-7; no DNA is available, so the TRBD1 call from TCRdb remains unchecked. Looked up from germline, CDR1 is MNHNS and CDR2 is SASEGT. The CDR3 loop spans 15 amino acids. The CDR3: CACSPETGTSYEQYF.

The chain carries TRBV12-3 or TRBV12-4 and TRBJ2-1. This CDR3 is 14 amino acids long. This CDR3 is CASSWRELYNEQFF.

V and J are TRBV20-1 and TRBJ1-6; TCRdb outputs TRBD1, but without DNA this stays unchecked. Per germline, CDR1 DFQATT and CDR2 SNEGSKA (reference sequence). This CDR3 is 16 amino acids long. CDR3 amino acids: CSAIVGASSYNSPLHF.

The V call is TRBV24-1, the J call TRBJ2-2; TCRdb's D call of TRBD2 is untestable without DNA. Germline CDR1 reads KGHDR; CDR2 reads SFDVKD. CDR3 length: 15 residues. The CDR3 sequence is CATSEGGRRTGELFF.

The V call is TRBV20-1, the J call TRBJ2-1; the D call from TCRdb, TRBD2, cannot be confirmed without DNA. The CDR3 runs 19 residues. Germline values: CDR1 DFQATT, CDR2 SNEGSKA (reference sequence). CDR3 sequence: CSARDQTSGGAEAYNEQFF.

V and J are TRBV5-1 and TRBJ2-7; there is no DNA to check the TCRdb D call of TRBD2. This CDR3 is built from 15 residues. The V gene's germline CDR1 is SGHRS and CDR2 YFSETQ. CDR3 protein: CASSLRDSRPYEQYF. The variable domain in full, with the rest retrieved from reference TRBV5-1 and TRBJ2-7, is KAGVTQTPRYLIKTRGQQVTLSCSPISGHRSVSWYQQTPGQGLQFLFEYFSETQRNKGNFPGRFSGRQFSNSRSEMNVSTLELGDSALYLCASSLRDSRPYEQYFGPGTRLTVT.

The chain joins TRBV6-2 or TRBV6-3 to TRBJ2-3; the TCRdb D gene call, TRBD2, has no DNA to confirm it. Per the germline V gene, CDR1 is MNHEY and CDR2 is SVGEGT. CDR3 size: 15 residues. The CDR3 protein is CASSLYRDSLDTQYF.

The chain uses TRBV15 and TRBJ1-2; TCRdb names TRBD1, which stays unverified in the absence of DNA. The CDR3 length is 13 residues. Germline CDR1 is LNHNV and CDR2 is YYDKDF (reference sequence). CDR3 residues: CATSARTGNGYTF.

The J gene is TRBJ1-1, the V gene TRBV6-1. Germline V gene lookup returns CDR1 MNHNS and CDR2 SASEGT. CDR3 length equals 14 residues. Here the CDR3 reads CASSEWGMNTEAFF.

This CDR3 is CSARAGEATIYF. This rearrangement joins TRBV20-1 to TRBJ1-3. The length of the CDR3 is 12 residues. The germline gives CDR1 DFQATT, CDR2 SNEGSKA (reference sequence).

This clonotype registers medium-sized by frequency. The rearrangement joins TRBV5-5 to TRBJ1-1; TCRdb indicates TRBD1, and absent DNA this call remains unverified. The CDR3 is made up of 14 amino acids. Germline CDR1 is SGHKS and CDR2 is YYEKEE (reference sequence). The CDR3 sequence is CASSSGELDTEAFF.

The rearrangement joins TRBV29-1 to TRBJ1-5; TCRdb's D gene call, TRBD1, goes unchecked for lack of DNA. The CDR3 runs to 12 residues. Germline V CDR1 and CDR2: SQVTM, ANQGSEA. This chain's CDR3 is CSVRDTNQPQHF.

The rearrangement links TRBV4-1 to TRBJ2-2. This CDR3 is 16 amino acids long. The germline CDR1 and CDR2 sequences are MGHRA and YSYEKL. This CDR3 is CASSPSPDGNTGELFF.

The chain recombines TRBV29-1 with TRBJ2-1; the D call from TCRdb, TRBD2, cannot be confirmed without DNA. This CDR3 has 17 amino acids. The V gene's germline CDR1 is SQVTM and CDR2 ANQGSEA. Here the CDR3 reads CSVEPRTSGASYNEQFF.

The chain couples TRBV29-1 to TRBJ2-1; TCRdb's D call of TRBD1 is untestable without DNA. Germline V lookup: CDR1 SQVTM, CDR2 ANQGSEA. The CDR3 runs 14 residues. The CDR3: CSKVGRDSHNEQFF.

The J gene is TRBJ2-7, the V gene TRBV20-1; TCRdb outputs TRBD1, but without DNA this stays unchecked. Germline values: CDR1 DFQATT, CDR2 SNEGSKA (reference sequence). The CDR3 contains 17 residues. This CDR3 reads CSARDLEVTGETYEQYF.

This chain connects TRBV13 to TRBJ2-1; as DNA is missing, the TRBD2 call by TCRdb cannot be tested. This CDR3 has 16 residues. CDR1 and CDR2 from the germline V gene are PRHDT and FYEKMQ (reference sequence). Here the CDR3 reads CASSLGWREGYNEQFF.

The CDR3 sequence: CASSPSLGLNYEQYF. The genes are TRBV7-6 and TRBJ2-7. The CDR3 is made up of 15 amino acids. CDR1 and CDR2 (germline): SGHVS, FNYEAQ.

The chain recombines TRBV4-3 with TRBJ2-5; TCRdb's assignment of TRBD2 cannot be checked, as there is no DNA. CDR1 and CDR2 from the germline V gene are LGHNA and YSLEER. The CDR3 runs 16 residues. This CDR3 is CASSQDWPLGGETQYF.

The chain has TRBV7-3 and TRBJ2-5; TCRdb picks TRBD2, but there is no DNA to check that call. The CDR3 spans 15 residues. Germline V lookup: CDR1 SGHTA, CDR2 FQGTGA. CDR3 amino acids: CASSPSGGQGETQYF.

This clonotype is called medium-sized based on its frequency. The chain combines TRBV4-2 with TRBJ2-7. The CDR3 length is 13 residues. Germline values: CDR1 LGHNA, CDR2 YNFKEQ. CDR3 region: CASSQERFYEQYF.

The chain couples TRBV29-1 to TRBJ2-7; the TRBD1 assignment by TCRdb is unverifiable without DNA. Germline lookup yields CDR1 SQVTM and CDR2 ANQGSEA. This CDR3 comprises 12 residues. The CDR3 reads CSFARLTGEQYF.

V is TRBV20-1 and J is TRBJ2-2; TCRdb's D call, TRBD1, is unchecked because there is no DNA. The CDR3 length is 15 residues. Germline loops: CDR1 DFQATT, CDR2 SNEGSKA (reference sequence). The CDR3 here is CSVGEPGQGTGELFF.

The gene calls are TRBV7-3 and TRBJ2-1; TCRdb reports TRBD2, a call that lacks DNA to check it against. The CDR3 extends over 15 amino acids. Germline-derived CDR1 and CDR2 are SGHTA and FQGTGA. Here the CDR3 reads CASSPKPGLNNEQFF.

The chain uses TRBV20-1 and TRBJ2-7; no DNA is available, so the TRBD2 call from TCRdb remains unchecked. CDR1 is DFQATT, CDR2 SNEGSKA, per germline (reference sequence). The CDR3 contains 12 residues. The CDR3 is CSAPGTSYEQYF.

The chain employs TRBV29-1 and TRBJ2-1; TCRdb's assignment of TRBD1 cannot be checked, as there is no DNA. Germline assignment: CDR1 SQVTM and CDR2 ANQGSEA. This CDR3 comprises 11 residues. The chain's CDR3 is CSVGTLNEQFF.